Listed here are 27 T cell receptor beta chains from one sample, sequenced in a study of blood T cell repertoires in COVID-19. Only in-frame clones appear in the TCRdb table, and some are missing; sequencing was by immunoSEQ multiplex PCR. The repertoire holds approximately 200,000 clones, with roughly 80% as singletons. Source material: peripheral blood. The source of these receptors is a human donor in a cohort sampled during active COVID-19.

This clone showed up just a few times. The gene calls are TRBV30 and TRBJ2-7; weak D call: TRBD1 (6 bases). Deletions cut 5 bases from V and 2 bases from J, with 10 bases between. The CDR3 is 12 residues long. CDR1 GTSNPN and CDR2 SVGIG come from the germline V gene (reference sequence). CDR3 sequence (DNA): TGTGCCTGGTACAGGGCCCCCTACGAGCAGTACTTC. It translates to CAWYRAPYEQYF.

The chain carries TRBV14 and TRBJ2-2, with 13 bases identical to TRBD2. The V and J ends lost 2 bases and 0 bases, in that order; junction bases with no gene match: 3. Germline CDR1 and CDR2: SGHDN and FVKESK. The CDR3 spans 18 residues. CDR3 amino acids: CASSQRTSGSPNTGELFF. DNA of the CDR3: TGTGCCAGCAGCCAAAGGACTAGCGGGAGCCCGAACACCGGGGAGCTGTTTTTT.

The V gene is TRBV28, the J gene TRBJ2-7; 9 bases line up with TRBD1. Germline V gene lookup returns CDR1 MDHEN and CDR2 SYDVKM. This CDR3 comprises 15 residues. V lost 6 bases, J lost 2 bases, and 8 bases stayed unmatched. Written as DNA, the CDR3 is TGTGCCAGCAGGCAATACAGGGGGCCCACCTACGAGCAGTACTTC. Its translation: CASRQYRGPTYEQYF.

Worth noting for this clone: One junction end does not reproduce the germline sequence, and a read error may be involved. The chain links TRBV6-5 to TRBJ1-4; 8 positions agree with TRBD1. The CDR3 spans 14 residues. Germline V gene data show CDR1 as MNHEY and CDR2 as SVGAGI. The CDR3 DNA sequence: TGTGCCAGCGGTTACTTCTCTGGACAGGGCGGACTGTTTTTT. It specifies CASGYFSGQGGLFF.

Comments on this clone: Within the sample, other DNA sequences also encode this same CDR3. The chain recombines TRBV9 with TRBJ1-2; TRBD1 is a possible D gene (5 bases). The CDR3 loop spans 14 amino acids. The germline CDR1 and CDR2 sequences are SGDLS and YYNGEE. V gave up 0 bases and J gave up 2 bases, with 8 bases separating them. The CDR3 region has the DNA TGTGCCAGCAGCGTAGAACAGGAGAACTATGGCTACACCTTC. Translation gives CASSVEQENYGYTF.

V gene TRBV9 combines with J gene TRBJ1-2, with 8 nucleotides matching TRBD1. The J segment lost 7 bases and the V segment lost 4 bases, leaving 3 bases of the junction unmatched. Germline V gene lookup returns CDR1 SGDLS and CDR2 YYNGEE. The CDR3 consists of 12 residues. CDR3 sequence: CASSLGTGGYTF. CDR3 DNA: TGTGCCAGCAGCCTAGGGACAGGTGGCTACACCTTC.

V gene TRBV5-1 combines with J gene TRBJ2-5; possibly TRBD1 for D (6 bases). CDR1 and CDR2 from the germline V gene are SGHRS and YFSETQ. The V end lost 0 bases, the J end lost 0 bases, and 6 bases lay between the germline ends. The CDR3 has 14 amino acids. The CDR3 bases are TGCGCCAGCAGCTTGGCAGGGGACCAAGAGACCCAGTACTTC. This encodes CASSLAGDQETQYF.

There are many counts of this clone. The chain has TRBV13 and TRBJ2-1, with D possibly being TRBD2 (5 bases). V was trimmed by 1 base and J by 5 bases, leaving 9 bases between them. There are 14 residues in the CDR3. Germline values: CDR1 PRHDT, CDR2 FYEKMQ (reference sequence). The CDR3 DNA reads TGTGCCAGCAGCTTAGCGGACTTCCACAATGAGCAGTTCTTC. Its protein product is CASSLADFHNEQFF.

The chain has TRBV2 and TRBJ2-1; maybe TRBD2 (5 bases). The V end was cut by 6 bases, the J end by 0 bases, with 6 bases between. CDR1 and CDR2 (germline): SNHLY, FYNNEI. This CDR3 region has 13 residues. As DNA, the CDR3 is TGTGCCAGCAGGGACTCCTCCTACAATGAGCAGTTCTTC. It encodes CASRDSSYNEQFF.

The chain uses TRBV7-8 and TRBJ2-6; 10 nucleotides align to TRBD2. Germline V lookup: CDR1 SGHVS, CDR2 FQNEAQ. After removal of 5 bases from V and 0 bases from J, the junction contained 7 bases not matched to a gene. This CDR3 comprises 18 residues. CDR3 in amino acids: CASSPPASGSSGANVLTF. CDR3 nucleotide sequence: TGTGCCAGCAGCCCCCCTGCTAGCGGGAGCTCTGGGGCCAACGTCCTGACTTTC.

The chain carries TRBV7-9 and TRBJ2-1; 9 bases map to TRBD2. CDR1 is SEHNR and CDR2 is FQNEAQ in the germline V gene (reference sequence). This CDR3 is built from 17 residues. Trimming took 2 bases from V and 8 from J; bases not matched to a gene: 13. The CDR3, as DNA: TGTGCCAGCAGCTTATTTCGGACTAGCGTTATGGCCTATGAGCAGTTCTTC. Its protein is CASSLFRTSVMAYEQFF.

The genes are TRBV7-6 and TRBJ2-7; 11 bases fit TRBD1. In germline, CDR1 is SGHVS, CDR2 FNYEAQ. The V gene end was trimmed by 5 bases and the J gene end by 6 bases; junction bases not matched to a gene: 9. The CDR3 runs 15 residues. The CDR3 here is CASSRGTGGTLEQYF. CDR3 coding DNA: TGTGCCAGCAGCCGAGGGACAGGGGGGACCCTCGAGCAGTACTTC.

V usage is TRBV7-9 and J usage is TRBJ1-4; 11 bases align to TRBD1. The ends lost 5 bases at V and 8 bases at J; junction bases unmatched: 7. There are 15 residues in the CDR3. Germline CDR1 reads SEHNR; CDR2 reads FQNEAQ (reference sequence). The CDR3 spells CASSPGTGGQEKLFF. The DNA of the CDR3 is TGTGCCAGCAGCCCTGGGACAGGGGGTCAGGAAAAACTGTTTTTT.

This sequence joins TRBV28 and TRBJ2-7, with no clear D. The V gene lost 1 base and the J gene lost 0 bases, with 10 bases spanning the gap. Germline assignment: CDR1 MDHEN and CDR2 SYDVKM. CDR3 length: 15 amino acids. The chain's CDR3 is CASSLSGRSSYEQYF. The CDR3 DNA is TGTGCCAGCAGTTTATCGGGTCGGAGCTCCTACGAGCAGTACTTC.

The chain couples TRBV9 to TRBJ2-3, with D tentatively TRBD2 (5 bases). CDR1 and CDR2 (germline): SGDLS, YYNGEE. V was cut by 0 bases and J by 0 bases, with 11 bases left in between. CDR3 length: 16 residues. CDR3 residues: CASSVGSGVSTDTQYF. The CDR3 DNA reads as TGTGCCAGCAGCGTAGGAAGCGGAGTTAGCACAGATACGCAGTATTTT.

The chain is built from TRBV9 and TRBJ1-2; 10 bases map to TRBD1. Per the germline V gene, CDR1 is SGDLS and CDR2 is YYNGEE. V lost 3 bases to trimming and J lost 1 base; unmatched junction nucleotides: 3. This CDR3 spans 15 amino acids. The CDR3 bases are TGTGCCAGCAGCGGGACAGGGGGATTTAACTATGGCTACACCTTC. Its translation: CASSGTGGFNYGYTF.

The chain joins TRBV7-9 to TRBJ2-1, with D possibly being TRBD2 (5 bases). Deletions cut 5 bases from V and 5 bases from J, with 16 bases between. This CDR3 has 15 amino acids. CDR1 is SEHNR, CDR2 FQNEAQ, per germline (reference sequence). CDR3: CASSPYRPRDNEQFF. Written as DNA, the CDR3 is TGTGCCAGCAGCCCTTATCGCCCGCGGGACAATGAGCAGTTCTTC.

V usage is TRBV11-2 and J usage is TRBJ1-5; D not certain. The CDR3 is made up of 15 amino acids. Germline V gene lookup returns CDR1 SGHAT and CDR2 FQNNGV. The germline V and J ends were trimmed by 1 base and 0 bases, with 7 bases remaining between them. CDR3 in amino acids: CASSLGGLSNQPQHF. CDR3 in DNA: TGTGCCAGCAGCTTAGGCGGACTTAGCAATCAGCCCCAGCATTTT.

V gene TRBV5-1 combines with J gene TRBJ2-1; TRBD2 matches at 8 bases. The length of the CDR3 is 15 residues. Germline trimming cut 3 bases from V and 2 bases from J; bases unmatched to any gene: 4. The germline V gene has CDR1 SGHRS and CDR2 YFSETQ. The CDR3 DNA follows: TGCGCCAGCAGCTACTTAGCGGGGACCTACAATGAGCAGTTCTTC. Amino acids: CASSYLAGTYNEQFF.

The rearrangement uses TRBV3-1 (or the pseudogene TRBV3-2) and TRBJ1-5; 8 nucleotides line up with TRBD1. The CDR3 contains 14 residues. The trim removed 5 bases at V and 3 bases at J, leaving 3 bases unmatched. CDR1 and CDR2 from the germline V gene are LGHDT and YNNKEL (reference sequence). CDR3 coding DNA: TGTGCCAGCAGCAGACAGGGGTCCAATCAGCCCCAGCATTTT. Protein sequence: CASSRQGSNQPQHF.

J is TRBJ2-1 and V is TRBV11-2, with D maybe TRBD1 (5 bases). This CDR3 region has 15 residues. Germline V gene lookup returns CDR1 SGHAT and CDR2 FQNNGV. V was trimmed by 3 bases and J by 0 bases, leaving 9 bases between them. CDR3 nucleotide sequence: TGTGCCAGCAGCTTTCAGGGAAGCTCCTACAATGAGCAGTTCTTC. This encodes CASSFQGSSYNEQFF.

The CDR3 is CASSFGTSGSNNEQFF. The CDR3 bases are TGCGCCAGCAGCTTCGGGACTAGCGGGTCTAACAATGAGCAGTTCTTC. The chain recombines TRBV5-1 with TRBJ2-1; 12 bases agree with TRBD2. J was trimmed by 5 bases and V by 2 bases; bases with no gene match: 5. From germline, CDR1 is SGHRS and CDR2 YFSETQ. The CDR3 consists of 16 residues.

The rearrangement links TRBV7-8 to TRBJ1-1; 7 bases fit TRBD1. The CDR3 consists of 12 residues. Trimming took 5 bases from V and 11 from J; bases not matched to a gene: 8. Germline V gives CDR1 SGHVS, CDR2 FQNEAQ. The CDR3: CASSLSTGRAFF. CDR3 sequence (DNA): TGTGCCAGCAGCCTATCGACAGGGCGCGCTTTCTTT.

V is TRBV6-2 or TRBV6-3 and J is TRBJ1-2; D gene unclear. This CDR3 region has 17 residues. The ends were cut back, 4 bases at V and 4 bases at J, with 22 bases in the middle. Per the germline V gene, CDR1 is MNHEY and CDR2 is SVGEGT. This CDR3 reads CASSSRRPNREIYGYTF. The CDR3 nucleotides read TGTGCCAGCAGTTCGCGCCGTCCTAACAGAGAAATCTATGGCTACACCTTC.

The V and J genes are TRBV6-5 and TRBJ1-2; TRBD1 matches at 8 bases. V was pared by 5 bases and J by 1 base, with 6 bases of the junction left unmatched. The CDR3 is made up of 15 amino acids. Germline-derived CDR1 and CDR2 are MNHEY and SVGAGI. CDR3: CASSTDRVLNYGYTF. For the CDR3, the DNA is TGTGCCAGCAGTACGGACAGGGTCCTTAACTATGGCTACACCTTC.

This clone was detected only a few times. The chain carries TRBV13 and TRBJ2-2; 8 bases align to TRBD1. Germline CDR1 PRHDT, CDR2 FYEKMQ (reference sequence). V was pared by 0 bases and J by 4 bases, with 7 bases of the junction left unmatched. The CDR3 is 17 amino acids. CDR3 residues: CASSLGLSDRVTGELFF. As DNA, the CDR3 is TGTGCCAGCAGCTTAGGCCTCTCGGACAGGGTCACCGGGGAGCTGTTTTTT.

The chain's CDR3 is CATSVGPALTRQYF. CDR3 sequence (DNA): TGTGCCACCAGTGTTGGGCCAGCTCTTACGAGGCAGTACTTC. The J gene is TRBJ2-7, the V gene TRBV24-1; D uncertain. This CDR3 contains 14 residues. Germline lookup yields CDR1 KGHDR and CDR2 SFDVKD. The germline V and J ends were trimmed by 5 bases and 9 bases, with 19 bases remaining between them.